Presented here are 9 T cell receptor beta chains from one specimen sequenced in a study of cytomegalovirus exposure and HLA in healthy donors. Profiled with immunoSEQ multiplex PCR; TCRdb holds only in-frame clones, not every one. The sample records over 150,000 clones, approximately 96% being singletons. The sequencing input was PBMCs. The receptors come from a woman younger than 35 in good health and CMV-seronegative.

In DNA form, the CDR3 reads TGTGCCAGCAGCGTAGAACCCGAGACAGGTCGTGAAGCTTTCTTT. Protein product: CASSVEPETGREAFF. The genes are TRBV9 and TRBJ1-1; maybe TRBD1 (6 bases). Germline values: CDR1 SGDLS, CDR2 YYNGEE. The CDR3 extends over 15 amino acids. Trimming stripped 0 bases from V and 7 bases from J, with 16 bases between.

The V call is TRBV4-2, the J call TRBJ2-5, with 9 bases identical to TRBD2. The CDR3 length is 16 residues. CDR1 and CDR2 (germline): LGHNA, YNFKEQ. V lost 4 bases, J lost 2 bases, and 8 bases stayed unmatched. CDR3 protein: CASSPTATSGQETQYF. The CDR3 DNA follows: TGTGCCAGCAGCCCCACGGCGACTAGCGGACAAGAGACCCAGTACTTC.

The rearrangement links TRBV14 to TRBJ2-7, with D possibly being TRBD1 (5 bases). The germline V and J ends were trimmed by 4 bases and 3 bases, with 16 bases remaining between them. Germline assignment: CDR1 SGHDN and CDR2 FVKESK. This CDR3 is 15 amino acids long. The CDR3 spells CASSPLAGSGYEQYF. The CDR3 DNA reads TGTGCCAGCAGCCCCTTGGCAGGGTCCGGCTACGAGCAGTACTTC.

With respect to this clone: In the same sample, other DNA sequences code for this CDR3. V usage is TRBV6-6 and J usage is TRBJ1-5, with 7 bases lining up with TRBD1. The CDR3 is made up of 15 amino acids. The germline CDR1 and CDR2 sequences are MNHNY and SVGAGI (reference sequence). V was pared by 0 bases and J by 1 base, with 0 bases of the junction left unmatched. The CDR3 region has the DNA TGTGCCAGCAGTTACTCGGACAGGAGCAATCAGCCCCAGCATTTT. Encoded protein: CASSYSDRSNQPQHF.

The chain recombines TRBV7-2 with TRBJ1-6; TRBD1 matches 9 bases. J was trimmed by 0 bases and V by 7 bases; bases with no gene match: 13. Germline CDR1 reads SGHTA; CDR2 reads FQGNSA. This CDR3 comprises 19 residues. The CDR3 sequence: CASTHRDRVFSSYNSPLHF. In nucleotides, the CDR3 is TGTGCCAGCACCCACCGGGACAGGGTTTTTAGCTCCTATAATTCACCCCTCCACTTT.

CDR3 sequence reads: CASSYSLTGKAAEAFF. DNA of the CDR3: TGTGCCAGCAGTTACTCCCTGACAGGGAAAGCGGCTGAAGCTTTCTTT. The chain uses TRBV6-5 and TRBJ1-1; TRBD1 matches 7 bases. This CDR3 is 16 amino acids long. V lost 0 bases and J lost 6; bases outside the gene matches: 10. Per germline, CDR1 MNHEY and CDR2 SVGAGI.

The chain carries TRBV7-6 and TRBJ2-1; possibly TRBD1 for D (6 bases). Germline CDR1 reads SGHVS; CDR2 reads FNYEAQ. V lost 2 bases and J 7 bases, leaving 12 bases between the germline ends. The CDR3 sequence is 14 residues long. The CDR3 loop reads CASSLYRAGNEQFF. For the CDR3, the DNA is TGTGCCAGCAGCTTATACAGGGCTGGGAATGAGCAGTTCTTC.

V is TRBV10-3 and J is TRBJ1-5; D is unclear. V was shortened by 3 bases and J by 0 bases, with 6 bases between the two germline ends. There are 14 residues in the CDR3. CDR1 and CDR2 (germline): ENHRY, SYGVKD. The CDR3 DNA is TGTGCCATCAGTGATCTCTCTAGCAATCAGCCCCAGCATTTT. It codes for CAISDLSSNQPQHF.

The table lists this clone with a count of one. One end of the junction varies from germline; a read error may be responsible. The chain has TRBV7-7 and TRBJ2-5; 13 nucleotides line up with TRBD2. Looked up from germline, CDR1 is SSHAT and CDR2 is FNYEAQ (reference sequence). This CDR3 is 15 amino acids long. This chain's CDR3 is CASSTGLAGIETQYF. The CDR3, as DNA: TGTGCTAGCAGCACGGGACTAGCGGGGATAGAGACCCAGTACTTC.